This TCR beta chain was documented in a study of T cell repertoires in cytomegalovirus infection. V lost 3 bases and J lost 2; bases outside the gene matches: 14. This CDR3 is 19 amino acids long. The V gene's germline CDR1 is SEHNR and CDR2 FQNEAQ (reference sequence). TCRdb re-called the reads through MiXCR, storing one row per CDR3 protein. The data show approximately 470,000 distinct CDR3 sequences, with about two fifths seen just once and 43% held by the top ten. This clonotype has only a few counts. As yet, its antigen is unknown. This specimen consisted of cultured PBMCs, obtained from culture after CMV antigen stimulation. The genes are TRBV7-9 and TRBJ2-7, with 12 bases identical to TRBD1. The receptor comes from a human donor in good health (CMV status not recorded). Some clones in this sample may be carry-over from other donors' samples. In DNA, the CDR3 is TGTGCCAGCAGCTTTGGGTTCGGGACAGGGGGCCCCCGCACCTACGAGCAGTACTTC. Translation: CASSFGFGTGGPRTYEQYF.